A single sample gave rise to the 18 T cell receptor beta chains below, sequenced in a study of cytomegalovirus exposure and HLA in healthy donors. PCR was performed using 60 Vbeta and 13 Jbeta primers. The table came from immunoSEQ multiplex PCR; TCRdb's copy has only in-frame clones and leaves some out. The repertoire table contains some 130,000 clones. Material: PBMCs. The source of these receptors is a woman in her forties in good health and CMV-seronegative.

V gene TRBV7-6 combines with J gene TRBJ2-7; D may be TRBD2 (6 bases). The CDR3 has 12 amino acids. The germline CDR1 and CDR2 sequences are SGHVS and FNYEAQ. Trimming took off 5 bases at V and 4 bases at J, with 9 bases between the two ends. This CDR3 is CASSQGLYEQYF. The CDR3 DNA sequence: TGTGCCAGCAGCCAGGGACTTTACGAGCAGTACTTC.

The genes are TRBV2 and TRBJ1-4; D might be TRBD1 (5 bases). From germline, CDR1 is SNHLY and CDR2 FYNNEI. Between the trimmed V and J ends, which lost 6 bases and 8 bases, there was a span of 13 bases. There are 13 residues in the CDR3. This chain's CDR3 is CASRGEGREKLFF. CDR3 bases: TGTGCCAGCAGGGGGGAGGGGAGAGAAAAACTGTTTTTT.

V is TRBV9 and J is TRBJ2-2; a possible D gene is TRBD1 (6 bases). The CDR3 spans 15 residues. Germline CDR1 is SGDLS and CDR2 is YYNGEE. V lost 4 bases and J 3 bases, leaving 13 bases between the germline ends. DNA for the CDR3: TGTGCCAGCAGCTCGGGACATGGATACACCGGGGAGCTGTTTTTT. Translated: CASSSGHGYTGELFF.

This chain uses TRBV6-5 with TRBJ1-2, with 7 positions matching TRBD1. CDR1 and CDR2 (germline): MNHEY, SVGAGI. The junction had 6 bases not matched to a gene; V was cut back by 2 bases and J by 3 bases. CDR3 length equals 15 residues. CDR3 coding DNA: TGTGCCAGCAGTTACCGTGGCAGGGGGGACTATGGCTACACCTTC. Its protein product is CASSYRGRGDYGYTF.

The CDR3 DNA is TGTGCCAGCAGTTCGCCTCGGACAGGGACCACAGATACGCAGTATTTT. Protein: CASSSPRTGTTDTQYF. The rearrangement uses TRBV27 and TRBJ2-3; 8 positions match TRBD1. This CDR3 has 16 residues. The germline V gene has CDR1 MNHEY and CDR2 SMNVEV (reference sequence). The V and J ends lost 4 bases and 2 bases, in that order; junction bases with no gene match: 8.

J is TRBJ2-4 and V is TRBV11-2, with 13 bases matching TRBD2. V dropped 6 bases and J dropped 8; count of bases not matched to a gene: 10. The length of the CDR3 is 16 residues. Germline CDR1 SGHAT, CDR2 FQNNGV. The DNA for the CDR3 is TGTGCCAGCAGTACCGGGACTAGCGGGGCCTCAGACATTCAGTACTTC. Its translation: CASSTGTSGASDIQYF.

The V gene is TRBV2, the J gene TRBJ2-7, with D maybe TRBD1 (6 bases). Germline assignment: CDR1 SNHLY and CDR2 FYNNEI. This CDR3 comprises 12 residues. The V end was cut by 6 bases, the J end by 3 bases, with 9 bases between. CDR3: CASSRDNYEQYF. The CDR3 DNA reads as TGTGCCAGCAGCCGGGACAACTACGAGCAGTACTTC.

The V and J genes are TRBV4-3 and TRBJ2-3; perhaps TRBD1 as D (5 bases). CDR1 LGHNA and CDR2 YSLEER come from the germline V gene. The length of the CDR3 is 15 residues. Trimming removed 1 base from V and 3 bases from J, with 11 bases in between. The CDR3 nucleotides read TGCGCCAGCAGCCAAGGACCCCCAGGGACAGATACGCAGTATTTT. Translating it yields CASSQGPPGTDTQYF.

V is TRBV7-2 and J is TRBJ2-5, with D maybe TRBD1 (5 bases). V was trimmed by 0 bases and J by 4 bases, leaving 12 bases between them. Per germline, CDR1 SGHTA and CDR2 FQGNSA. This CDR3 comprises 15 residues. The CDR3 sequence is CASSLAVRGRETQYF. CDR3 in DNA: TGTGCCAGCAGCTTAGCGGTTAGGGGAAGAGAGACCCAGTACTTC.

The chain uses TRBV11-3 and TRBJ1-1; D remains unclear. Looked up from germline, CDR1 is SGHNT and CDR2 is YENEEA. The CDR3 has 13 amino acids. V was pared by 5 bases and J by 1 base, with 8 bases between. CDR3: CASSPERNTEAFF. CDR3 in DNA: TGTGCCAGCAGCCCGGAGAGGAACACTGAAGCTTTCTTT.

V gene TRBV9 combines with J gene TRBJ2-1, with D perhaps TRBD2 (5 bases). The V and J ends lost 4 bases and 2 bases respectively, with 16 bases between them. This CDR3 is built from 16 residues. The germline gives CDR1 SGDLS, CDR2 YYNGEE. The CDR3 nucleotides are TGTGCCAGCAGCCTCGGTGGCGGGTTCGCCTACAATGAGCAGTTCTTC. This translates into CASSLGGGFAYNEQFF.

Comment on this clone: An end of the junction does not agree with germline; a read error may underlie this. This chain connects TRBV29-1 to TRBJ1-5; 7 bases line up with TRBD1. The CDR3 has 13 residues. Germline V lookup: CDR1 SQVTM, CDR2 ANQGSEA. The CDR3 DNA is TGCAGCGTTAAAGAGGGGGCGCATCAGCCCCAGCATTTT. Protein sequence: CSVKEGAHQPQHF.

The chain is built from TRBV5-6 and TRBJ1-4, with D perhaps matching TRBD1 (5 bases). The CDR3 loop spans 14 amino acids. In germline, CDR1 is SGHDT, CDR2 YYEEEE. Trimming shortened V by 4 bases and J by 5 bases, and 12 bases separated the two germline ends. In DNA, the CDR3 is TGTGCCAGCAGCGGGAGGGGCGTGAATGAAAAACTGTTTTTT. Its translation: CASSGRGVNEKLFF.

This chain joins TRBV19 and TRBJ1-6; weak D call: TRBD1 (6 bases). V was cut by 3 bases and J by 0 bases, with 12 bases left in between. CDR1 and CDR2 from the germline V gene are LNHDA and SQIVND (reference sequence). CDR3 size: 17 residues. CDR3 sequence reads: CASSIGQQSSYNSPLHF. CDR3 bases: TGTGCCAGTAGTATCGGACAGCAAAGCTCCTATAATTCACCCCTCCACTTT. The full variable domain, in which reference TRBV19 and TRBJ1-6 provide the parts outside the CDR3, is DGGITQSPKYLFRKEGQNVTLSCEQNLNHDAMYWYRQDPGQGLRLIYYSQIVNDFQKGDIAEGYSVSREKKESFPLTVTSAQKNPTAFYLCASSIGQQSSYNSPLHFGNGTRLTVT.

The chain employs TRBV10-3 and TRBJ1-2; the match to TRBD1 covers 8 bases. The trim removed 6 bases at V and 3 bases at J, leaving 6 bases unmatched. This CDR3 is built from 14 residues. The germline V gene has CDR1 ENHRY and CDR2 SYGVKD. The CDR3 region has the DNA TGTGCCATCAGACGGACAGGGATGGACTATGGCTACACCTTC. Its translation: CAIRRTGMDYGYTF.

J is TRBJ1-5 and V is TRBV28; 9 positions match TRBD1. The germline CDR1 and CDR2 sequences are MDHEN and SYDVKM. This CDR3 contains 15 residues. V shed 4 bases and J 6 bases; nucleotides not matched to a gene: 7. The DNA for the CDR3 is TGTGCCAGCAGTTCCCGGGACAGGGTGATTCAGCCCCAGCATTTT. Protein product: CASSSRDRVIQPQHF. Variable domain in full (rest from reference TRBV28 and TRBJ1-5): DVKVTQSSRYLVKRTGEKVFLECVQDMDHENMFWYRQDPGLGLRLIYFSYDVKMKEKGDIPEGYSVSREKKERFSLILESASTNQTSMYLCASSSRDRVIQPQHFGDGTRLSIL.

This chain links TRBV5-5 with TRBJ2-5; D is perhaps TRBD1 (5 bases). V dropped 0 bases and J dropped 1 base, with 10 bases sitting between them. This CDR3 spans 15 amino acids. Germline lookup yields CDR1 SGHKS and CDR2 YYEKEE (reference sequence). CDR3 bases: TGTGCCAGCAGCTTGGGGGGCCCGGCCCAAGAGACCCAGTACTTC. It encodes CASSLGGPAQETQYF.

The CDR3 nucleotides read TGCGCCAGCAGTGAGTCGAACAGGGACGGGTGGCAGTACGTC. Translated, it gives CASSESNRDGWQYV. The rearrangement joins TRBV10-2 to TRBJ2-7, with D possibly being TRBD1 (6 bases). The V end lost 0 bases, the J end lost 9 bases, and 15 bases lay between the germline ends. CDR3 length: 14 amino acids. From germline, CDR1 is WSHSY and CDR2 SAAADI.